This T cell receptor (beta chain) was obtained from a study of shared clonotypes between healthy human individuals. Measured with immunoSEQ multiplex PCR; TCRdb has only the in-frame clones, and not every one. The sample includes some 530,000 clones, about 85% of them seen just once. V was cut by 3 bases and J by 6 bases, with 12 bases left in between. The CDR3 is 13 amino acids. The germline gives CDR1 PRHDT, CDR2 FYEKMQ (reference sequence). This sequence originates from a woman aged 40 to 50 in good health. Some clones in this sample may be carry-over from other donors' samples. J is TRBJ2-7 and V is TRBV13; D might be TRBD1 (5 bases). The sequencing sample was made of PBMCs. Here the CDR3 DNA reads TGTGCCAGCAGCTTCTCCACAGGTGTCGAGCAGTACTTC. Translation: CASSFSTGVEQYF.